The 29 T cell receptor beta chains presented below share a single source sample, sequenced in a study of T cells in Graves' hyperthyroidism and ophthalmopathy. TCR beta CDR3 regions were amplified from RNA. Primed by the HTBI set, a first-round RT-PCR was run on the TCR CDR3. TCRdb passed the multiplex PCR reads through MiXCR, listing each CDR3 protein once. The sample holds 300,000 to 450,000 distinct CDR3 sequences, roughly 14% seen once. The sequenced sample was blood. These receptors all stem from a woman aged 55-69 years with Graves' hyperthyroidism.

The chain joins TRBV4-1 to TRBJ1-4; TRBD1 aligns across 10 bases. The CDR3 totals 15 residues. Germline-derived CDR1 and CDR2 are MGHRA and YSYEKL. V was clipped by 3 bases and J by 8 bases; unmatched bases: 6. CDR3 sequence (DNA): TGCGCCAGCAGCCAGGGACAGGGGCTTGGCGAAAAACTGTTTTTT. The encoded protein is CASSQGQGLGEKLFF.

The table lists this clonotype with many counts. The genes are TRBV20-1 and TRBJ2-5; 7 bases map to TRBD2. Germline lookup yields CDR1 DFQATT and CDR2 SNEGSKA (reference sequence). The CDR3 extends over 13 amino acids. The junction had 11 bases not matched to a gene; V was cut back by 8 bases and J by 5 bases. CDR3: CSFSSGLGETQYF. Here the CDR3 DNA reads TGCAGTTTTTCTAGCGGACTGGGGGAGACCCAGTACTTC.

CDR3 nucleotides: TGTGCCAGCAGTCACAGCGGACAGTCGAACGAGCAGTACTTC. This sequence encodes CASSHSGQSNEQYF. The rearrangement uses TRBV6-1 and TRBJ2-7; D might be TRBD1 (6 bases). V was shortened by 5 bases and J by 5 bases, with 16 bases between the two germline ends. The CDR3 extends over 14 amino acids. Germline V CDR1 and CDR2: MNHNS, SASEGT.

This chain uses TRBV20-1 with TRBJ2-1; 9 nucleotides line up with TRBD2. The V segment lost 1 base and the J segment 7 bases; nucleotides outside the gene matches: 8. From germline, CDR1 is DFQATT and CDR2 SNEGSKA (reference sequence). The CDR3 is 15 residues long. CDR3 nucleotides: TGCAGTGCTAGAGCGCCTAGCGGGATTTTAAATGAGCAGTTCTTC. Protein: CSARAPSGILNEQFF.

This clonotype showed up many times. The junction departs from the called germline gene at one end, perhaps through a read error. This rearrangement joins TRBV7-7 to TRBJ2-5; D is possibly TRBD2 (6 bases). Germline V gives CDR1 SSHAT, CDR2 FNYEAQ (reference sequence). CDR3 length: 14 amino acids. DNA of the CDR3: TGTGCTAGCAGCGCTTCCGGGACTGGAGAGACCCAGTACTTC. Translating it yields CASSASGTGETQYF.

The genes are TRBV10-3 and TRBJ2-5, with 13 bases aligning to TRBD2. Germline assignment: CDR1 ENHRY and CDR2 SYGVKD. The J segment lost 5 bases and the V segment lost 4 bases, leaving 7 bases of the junction unmatched. This CDR3 is built from 16 residues. In DNA, the CDR3 is TGTGCCATCAGTGGACTAGCGGGAGGAATGGGGGAGACCCAGTACTTC. Its protein is CAISGLAGGMGETQYF.

This clonotype was picked up many times. The gene calls are TRBV7-8 and TRBJ2-7; D is ambiguous. Trimming removed 2 bases at V and 4 bases at J, with 15 bases between. The CDR3 has 15 residues. The germline CDR1 and CDR2 sequences are SGHVS and FQNEAQ. The DNA for the CDR3 is TGTGCCAGCAGCTTATTCGCAGGAATTCAATACGAGCAGTACTTC. The encoded protein is CASSLFAGIQYEQYF.

This clonotype has a count of ten or more. This chain connects TRBV30 to TRBJ2-4, with 7 nucleotides matching TRBD2. CDR1 and CDR2 from the germline V gene are GTSNPN and SVGIG (reference sequence). V lost 8 bases and J lost 3; bases outside the gene matches: 7. The CDR3 covers 13 residues. Here the CDR3 reads CAGSREGKNIQYF. The CDR3 bases are TGTGCCGGCAGCAGGGAGGGCAAAAACATTCAGTACTTC. The variable domain in full, with the rest retrieved from reference TRBV30 and TRBJ2-4, is SQTIHQWPATLVQPVGSPLSLECTVEGTSNPNLYWYRQAAGRGLQLLFYSVGIGQISSEVPQNLSASRPQDRQFILSSKKLLLSDSGFYLCAGSREGKNIQYFGAGTRLSVL.

Remarks on this clonotype: One end of the junction fails to match germline, which may point to a read error. The rearrangement uses TRBV7-7 and TRBJ2-2; 11 bases are a match to TRBD1. The CDR3 runs to 18 residues. Germline V gene lookup returns CDR1 SSHAT and CDR2 FNYEAQ (reference sequence). The CDR3 DNA sequence: TGTGCTAGCAGCCCCTCCACAGGACAGGGGGCCGGTACCGGGGAGCTGTTTTTT. It specifies CASSPSTGQGAGTGELFF.

This clonotype was recorded many times. The rearrangement uses TRBV7-6 and TRBJ2-1; D is possibly TRBD2 (5 bases). Trimming removed 4 bases at V and 10 bases at J, with 14 bases between. There are 13 residues in the CDR3. Germline values: CDR1 SGHVS, CDR2 FNYEAQ. CDR3 nucleotides: TGTGCCAGCAGCTCTTTCAAGCGGCAGGAGCAGTTCTTC. This gives the protein CASSSFKRQEQFF.

This clonotype was detected many times. The V and J genes are TRBV11-3 and TRBJ1-1; D unclear. V was cut by 7 bases and J by 1 base, with 13 bases left in between. This CDR3 spans 14 amino acids. Germline assignment: CDR1 SGHNT and CDR2 YENEEA. DNA for the CDR3: TGTGCCAGCATCGACCGAGGAGGGAACACTGAAGCTTTCTTT. Its protein product is CASIDRGGNTEAFF.

This clonotype was picked up many times. The chain uses TRBV28 and TRBJ2-7, with 9 bases identical to TRBD2. The CDR3 runs to 16 residues. The ends lost 4 bases at V and 0 bases at J; junction bases unmatched: 7. Germline V gene sequence: CDR1 MDHEN, CDR2 SYDVKM. The CDR3 nucleotides read TGTGCCAGCAGTTCGCCTCTAGCGGGAAGCTCCTACGAGCAGTACTTC. Protein product: CASSSPLAGSSYEQYF. Full variable domain (outside the CDR3, taken from reference TRBV28 and TRBJ2-7): DVKVTQSSRYLVKRTGEKVFLECVQDMDHENMFWYRQDPGLGLRLIYFSYDVKMKEKGDIPEGYSVSREKKERFSLILESASTNQTSMYLCASSSPLAGSSYEQYFGPGTRLTVT.

This clonotype has at least ten counts. The chain combines TRBV20-1 with TRBJ2-1; 7 nucleotides agree with TRBD2. Germline V gives CDR1 DFQATT, CDR2 SNEGSKA (reference sequence). V trimming: 6 bases; J trimming: 7 bases; junction bases outside the gene matches: 12. The CDR3 runs to 14 residues. The CDR3 DNA reads TGCAGTGCCAACAGCGGGATAAGTGAGAATGAGCAGTTCTTC. Protein: CSANSGISENEQFF.

In this sample, this clonotype turned up a few times. The chain combines TRBV19 with TRBJ2-1; 12 bases fit TRBD2. Germline V gene sequence: CDR1 LNHDA, CDR2 SQIVND (reference sequence). This CDR3 spans 16 amino acids. With V trimmed by 3 bases and J by 8 bases, 8 bases remained unmatched. CDR3 sequence: CASSIPSGRASDEQFF. The DNA of the CDR3 is TGTGCCAGTAGTATCCCTAGCGGGAGGGCCTCGGATGAGCAGTTCTTC.

The chain couples TRBV27 to TRBJ1-6, with no clear D. The CDR3 spans 17 residues. With 10 bases removed from V and 0 bases from J, the gap between germline ends came to 19 bases. Germline V CDR1 and CDR2: MNHEY, SMNVEV (reference sequence). CDR3 residues: CANLPSPRSSYNSPLHF. DNA for the CDR3: TGTGCCAACCTCCCGTCCCCTAGGAGCTCCTATAATTCACCCCTCCACTTT.

This clonotype showed up many times. This sequence joins TRBV19 and TRBJ1-1, with 10 bases fitting TRBD1. Germline V gives CDR1 LNHDA, CDR2 SQIVND (reference sequence). The CDR3 spans 14 residues. The V gene end was trimmed by 8 bases and the J gene end by 3 bases; junction bases not matched to a gene: 6. The CDR3 sequence is CASVRDRGYTEAFF. In DNA, the CDR3 is TGTGCCAGTGTCCGGGACAGGGGATACACTGAAGCTTTCTTT.

The CDR3 DNA is TGTGCCAGCAGCTTAGCCGGGGTAGTAGGCAATGAGCAGTTCTTC. It yields the protein CASSLAGVVGNEQFF. V is TRBV11-2 and J is TRBJ2-1, with TRBD2 as a possible D gene (5 bases). The V gene's germline CDR1 is SGHAT and CDR2 FQNNGV. CDR3 size: 15 residues. V was pared by 1 base and J by 6 bases, with 13 bases between.

J is TRBJ2-1 and V is TRBV3-1; a weak D match, TRBD1 (5 bases). Trimming left V 0 bases short and J 3 bases short, with 15 bases between. CDR1 and CDR2 (germline): LGHDT, YNNKEL (reference sequence). The CDR3 contains 17 residues. CDR3 in amino acids: CASSQDWGQGIYNEQFF. DNA of the CDR3: TGTGCCAGCAGCCAAGATTGGGGTCAGGGAATCTACAATGAGCAGTTCTTC.

The chain combines TRBV7-9 with TRBJ1-2, with D uncertain. The ends were cut back, 5 bases at V and 4 bases at J, with 11 bases in the middle. Germline CDR1 reads SEHNR; CDR2 reads FQNEAQ (reference sequence). The CDR3 is 13 amino acids. CDR3 bases: TGTGCCAGCAGCGAAACCCAATTCTATGGCTACACCTTC. As protein: CASSETQFYGYTF. Supplemented by reference TRBV7-9 and TRBJ1-2, the full variable domain reads DTGVSQNPRHKITKRGQNVTFRCDPISEHNRLYWYRQTLGQGPEFLTYFQNEAQLEKSRLLSDRFSAERPKGSFSTLEIQRTEQGDSAMYLCASSETQFYGYTFGSGTRLTVV.

The CDR3 reads CASSLVAVAKNIQYF. The CDR3, as DNA: TGTGCCAGCAGCTTAGTGGCGGTAGCCAAAAACATTCAGTACTTC. The chain couples TRBV7-9 to TRBJ2-4; D gene ambiguous. CDR1 and CDR2 from the germline V gene are SEHNR and FQNEAQ (reference sequence). V lost 1 base, J lost 0 bases, and 7 bases lay in between. The CDR3 contains 15 residues. The complete variable domain, with remaining parts taken from reference TRBV7-9 and TRBJ2-4, reads DTGVSQNPRHKITKRGQNVTFRCDPISEHNRLYWYRQTLGQGPEFLTYFQNEAQLEKSRLLSDRFSAERPKGSFSTLEIQRTEQGDSAMYLCASSLVAVAKNIQYFGAGTRLSVL.

There are many counts of this clonotype. The chain has TRBV6-5 and TRBJ1-4; no clear D gene. Trimming cost V 1 base and J 8 bases, with 11 bases left between them. Germline CDR1 reads MNHEY; CDR2 reads SVGAGI. The CDR3 is made up of 14 amino acids. The CDR3 protein is CASSYWGRSEKLFF. The CDR3 DNA follows: TGTGCCAGCAGTTACTGGGGAAGGTCGGAAAAACTGTTTTTT.

The V and J genes are TRBV6-2 or TRBV6-3 and TRBJ1-2; no clear D gene. V was cut by 0 bases and J by 5 bases, with 7 bases left in between. Germline V lookup: CDR1 MNHEY, CDR2 SVGEGT. The CDR3 is made up of 13 amino acids. This CDR3 reads CASSYSFSYGYTF. Here the CDR3 DNA reads TGTGCCAGCAGTTACTCTTTCTCGTATGGCTACACCTTC.

This clonotype showed up many times. CDR3 nucleotide sequence: TGCAGTGCCTCGGACAGCACAGATACGCAGTATTTT. It codes for CSASDSTDTQYF. The chain joins TRBV20-1 to TRBJ2-3, with D hard to call. Germline CDR1 reads DFQATT; CDR2 reads SNEGSKA (reference sequence). There are 12 residues in the CDR3. Between the trimmed V and J ends, which lost 6 bases and 0 bases, there was a span of 7 bases.

This clonotype was recorded many times. The CDR3: CASTELQNSPLHF. The DNA for the CDR3 is TGTGCCAGCACTGAGCTACAGAATTCACCCCTCCACTTT. This chain connects TRBV2 to TRBJ1-6; D uncertain. CDR1 SNHLY and CDR2 FYNNEI come from the germline V gene. The CDR3 totals 13 residues. V lost 7 bases, J lost 7 bases, and 11 bases lay in between.

This clonotype was counted many times. V gene TRBV5-1 combines with J gene TRBJ2-3; 7 bases map to TRBD2. Germline lookup yields CDR1 SGHRS and CDR2 YFSETQ. The CDR3 extends over 15 amino acids. The ends lost 4 bases at V and 6 bases at J; junction bases unmatched: 11. The CDR3 reads CASSPSGTWGDTQYF. The CDR3 DNA follows: TGCGCCAGCAGCCCGAGCGGGACCTGGGGCGATACGCAGTATTTT.

This chain connects TRBV2 to TRBJ2-7; no clear D. This CDR3 spans 13 amino acids. V was clipped by 1 base and J by 4 bases, with 8 bases between them. Per the germline V gene, CDR1 is SNHLY and CDR2 is FYNNEI. CDR3 nucleotides: TGTGCCAGCAGTGAAGTATGGGGATACGAGCAGTACTTC. This sequence encodes CASSEVWGYEQYF.

This clonotype was picked up a small number of times. This chain joins TRBV6-6 and TRBJ2-7; 7 bases are a match to TRBD2. Germline-derived CDR1 and CDR2 are MNHNY and SVGAGI (reference sequence). This CDR3 contains 16 residues. The ends lost 0 bases at V and 5 bases at J; junction bases unmatched: 10. CDR3 amino acids: CASSYSVGGSADEQYF. As DNA, the CDR3 is TGTGCCAGCAGTTACTCGGTAGGCGGGAGTGCGGACGAGCAGTACTTC.

The chain joins TRBV19 to TRBJ2-3; the D gene could be TRBD1 or TRBD2 (5 bases each). Trimming removed 3 bases from V and 2 bases from J, with 9 bases in between. CDR1 LNHDA and CDR2 SQIVND come from the germline V gene (reference sequence). This CDR3 has 14 residues. This CDR3 reads CASSIWGTTDTQYF. The CDR3 DNA reads TGTGCCAGTAGTATCTGGGGGACCACAGATACGCAGTATTTT.

The chain couples TRBV18 to TRBJ2-7; 7 bases are shared with TRBD2. Germline trimming cut 6 bases from V and 0 bases from J; bases unmatched to any gene: 8. Germline V gene lookup returns CDR1 KGHSH and CDR2 LQKENI. The CDR3 has 15 residues. Written as DNA, the CDR3 is TGTGCCAGCTCCCCCGCCGGACTAGGCTCCTACGAGCAGTACTTC. It is translated as CASSPAGLGSYEQYF. Full variable domain (outside the CDR3, taken from reference TRBV18 and TRBJ2-7): NAGVMQNPRHLVRRRGQEARLRCSPMKGHSHVYWYRQLPEEGLKFMVYLQKENIIDESGMPKERFSAEFPKEGPSILRIQQVVRGDSAAYFCASSPAGLGSYEQYFGPGTRLTVT.